The present T cell receptor (beta chain) was sequenced within a study of cytomegalovirus exposure and HLA in healthy donors. Sequencing used immunoSEQ multiplex PCR; TCRdb keeps in-frame clones, though not all of them. There are approximately 81,000 clones in the sample; approximately 93% occur only once, and roughly 0.74% lies in the top ten. Details on this clone: Its target is unknown.

Regarding the study as a whole: Among TCR sequences, most were rare, though some public TCRs appeared in many donors. Cytomegalovirus status was reportedly diagnosed by the classifier with high sensitivity and specificity. The authors enumerated 180 or so TCR beta chains as linked to cytomegalovirus.

This TCR derives from a man between 18 and 29 years old in good health and CMV-seronegative. The source material was PBMCs.

CDR3 bases: TGTGCCAGCAGTTCCCGAGAACCCTATGGCTACACCTTC. Translating it yields CASSSREPYGYTF. V usage is TRBV27 and J usage is TRBJ1-2; D uncertain. Germline CDR1 MNHEY, CDR2 SMNVEV (reference sequence). CDR3 length: 13 residues. The ends were cut back, 4 bases at V and 4 bases at J, with 10 bases in the middle.